This is a list of T cell receptor beta chains from one sample in a study of human T cells and chemical hapten exposure. Each CDR3 protein gets one entry after TCRdb re-called the RACE reads with MiXCR. The table has some 93,000 distinct CDR3 sequences, roughly 8.5% seen once; the top ten hold about 3.1%. The source material was whole blood. All receptors come from a female donor in good health. Some clones in this sample may be carry-over from other donors' samples. The CDR3 runs from the conserved cysteine through the conserved F or W. Fields, in order: CDR3 length, V gene, clone size, J gene, D gene, CDR3 DNA, CDR3 protein. D genes are given only for firm matches. Not all rows give a size; the values are once, few, many and, for expanded clones, a class.

len: 14
v_gene: TRBV2
abundance: many
j_gene: TRBJ2-4
d_gene: NA
CDR3nt: TGTGCCAGCAGTGAGGGGGCTATCGCAAACATTCAGTACTTC
CDR3aa: CASSEGAIANIQYF

len: 15
v_gene: TRBV4-3
abundance: few
j_gene: TRBJ2-5
d_gene: NA
CDR3nt: TGCGCCAGCAGCCAAGATCACGGAGTAGAAGAGACCCAGTACTTC
CDR3aa: CASSQDHGVEETQYF

len: 14
v_gene: TRBV27
abundance: NA
j_gene: TRBJ2-7
d_gene: TRBD2
CDR3nt: TGTGCCAGCAGTTTTCAAGCGGGAGCCTCCGAGCAGTACTTC
CDR3aa: CASSFQAGASEQYF

len: 13
v_gene: TRBV15
abundance: few
j_gene: TRBJ1-5
d_gene: NA
CDR3nt: TGTGCCACCAGCGCCACAAGCAATCAGCCCCAGCATTTT
CDR3aa: CATSATSNQPQHF

len: 15
v_gene: TRBV12-3/TRBV12-4
abundance: few
j_gene: TRBJ2-3
d_gene: TRBD2
CDR3nt: TGTGCCAGCAGTACCCCGGGGGGAGAGTCAGATACGCAGTATTTT
CDR3aa: CASSTPGGESDTQYF

len: 14
v_gene: TRBV6-2/TRBV6-3
abundance: many
j_gene: TRBJ2-2
d_gene: TRBD1
CDR3nt: TGTGCCAGCAGCGGGACAGTGAACACCGGGGAGCTGTTTTTT
CDR3aa: CASSGTVNTGELFF

len: 15
v_gene: TRBV5-1
abundance: NA
j_gene: TRBJ2-7
d_gene: TRBD2
CDR3nt: TGCGCCAGCAGCTTGAGCGGGACTAGCCTCACCGAGCAGTACTTC
CDR3aa: CASSLSGTSLTEQYF

len: 11
v_gene: TRBV3-1
abundance: few
j_gene: TRBJ1-5
d_gene: NA
CDR3nt: TGTGCCAGCGGACCTAATCAGCCCCAGCATTTT
CDR3aa: CASGPNQPQHF

len: 13
v_gene: TRBV18
abundance: many
j_gene: TRBJ1-5
d_gene: NA
CDR3nt: TGTGCCAGCTCACCGACGGGGAATCAGCCCCAGCATTTT
CDR3aa: CASSPTGNQPQHF

len: 19
v_gene: TRBV6-5
abundance: NA
j_gene: TRBJ2-5
d_gene: NA
CDR3nt: TGTGCCAGCAGTTACGATAAGATGGGTGGGAGAGCGAGACAAGAGACCCAGTACTTC
CDR3aa: CASSYDKMGGRARQETQYF

len: 11
v_gene: TRBV29-1
abundance: NA
j_gene: TRBJ1-1
d_gene: NA
CDR3nt: TGCAGCGCAAACGACAATGCTGAAGCTTTCTTT
CDR3aa: CSANDNAEAFF

len: 18
v_gene: TRBV4-2
abundance: NA
j_gene: TRBJ1-4
d_gene: TRBD1
CDR3nt: TGTGCCAGCAGCAAAGGACAGGGGGAGCTAGCAACTAATGAAAAACTGTTTTTT
CDR3aa: CASSKGQGELATNEKLFF

len: 18
v_gene: TRBV20-1
abundance: few
j_gene: TRBJ1-5
d_gene: NA
CDR3nt: TGCAGTGCTAGAGGCGGGATCGGGGGCGCAAGCGGCAATCAGCCCCAGCATTTT
CDR3aa: CSARGGIGGASGNQPQHF

len: 16
v_gene: TRBV27
abundance: many
j_gene: TRBJ2-1
d_gene: TRBD2
CDR3nt: TGTGCCAGCAGGTCCTTCATTAGGACTAGCAGAAATGAGCAGTTCTTC
CDR3aa: CASRSFIRTSRNEQFF

len: 17
v_gene: TRBV7-2
abundance: NA
j_gene: TRBJ2-3
d_gene: NA
CDR3nt: TGTGCCAGCAGCTTAGACCGGGACGGATCGAGCACAGATACGCAGTATTTT
CDR3aa: CASSLDRDGSSTDTQYF

len: 13
v_gene: TRBV20-1
abundance: many
j_gene: TRBJ2-7
d_gene: NA
CDR3nt: TGCAGTGCCCGATTGACTAGTCTCTACGAGCAGTACTTC
CDR3aa: CSARLTSLYEQYF

len: 14
v_gene: TRBV12-5
abundance: many
j_gene: TRBJ2-3
d_gene: TRBD2
CDR3nt: TGTGCTAGTGGTTTGACTAGCGGTGTACATACGCAGTATTTT
CDR3aa: CASGLTSGVHTQYF

len: 14
v_gene: TRBV11-2
abundance: many
j_gene: TRBJ2-1
d_gene: NA
CDR3nt: TGTGCCAGCAGCCGGGACCGGGTAAACAATGAGCAGTTCTTC
CDR3aa: CASSRDRVNNEQFF

len: 11
v_gene: TRBV28
abundance: NA
j_gene: TRBJ1-4
d_gene: NA
CDR3nt: TGTGCCAGCAGGGAGAATGAAAAACTGTTTTTT
CDR3aa: CASRENEKLFF

len: 13
v_gene: TRBV29-1
abundance: many
j_gene: TRBJ1-5
d_gene: NA
CDR3nt: TGCAGCGTTGTTGAGGGGAGCAATCAGCCCCAGCATTTT
CDR3aa: CSVVEGSNQPQHF

len: 13
v_gene: TRBV29-1
abundance: few
j_gene: TRBJ2-7
d_gene: NA
CDR3nt: TGCAGCGTTGTTCCAGAGAGCTCCTACGAGCAGTACTTC
CDR3aa: CSVVPESSYEQYF

len: 15
v_gene: TRBV4-2
abundance: many
j_gene: TRBJ2-7
d_gene: TRBD2
CDR3nt: TGTGCCAGCAGCCAGGGACTAGCGGACTCCTACGAGCAGTACTTC
CDR3aa: CASSQGLADSYEQYF

len: 13
v_gene: TRBV29-1
abundance: many
j_gene: TRBJ2-5
d_gene: TRBD1
CDR3nt: TGCAGCGTTCCCAGGACAGGCGGGGAGACCCAGTACTTC
CDR3aa: CSVPRTGGETQYF

len: 17
v_gene: TRBV23-1
abundance: few
j_gene: TRBJ1-2
d_gene: TRBD1
CDR3nt: TGCGCCAGCAGTCAAGCGGGACAGGGGAAATCGGACTATGGCTACACCTTC
CDR3aa: CASSQAGQGKSDYGYTF

len: 17
v_gene: TRBV4-3
abundance: few
j_gene: TRBJ2-5
d_gene: NA
CDR3nt: TGCGCCAGCAGCCAAGCCCGCGGGGTGTTATGGAGAGAGACCCAGTACTTC
CDR3aa: CASSQARGVLWRETQYF

len: 15
v_gene: TRBV6-6
abundance: NA
j_gene: TRBJ1-4
d_gene: NA
CDR3nt: TGTGCCACCCACGGTGTGACAGCCGATAATGAAAAACTGTTTTTT
CDR3aa: CATHGVTADNEKLFF

len: 18
v_gene: TRBV19
abundance: NA
j_gene: TRBJ2-6
d_gene: TRBD1
CDR3nt: TGTGCCAGTAGTCTTAGCCGGGACAGGGTAGTCGGGGCCAACGTCCTGACTTTC
CDR3aa: CASSLSRDRVVGANVLTF